This T cell receptor beta chain was identified in a study of T cell responses to AZD1222 COVID-19 vaccine. Study-level findings and limits: The study sampled repertoires only after the peak T cell response. Mapped onto spike, vaccine-associated CD4 TCRs spanned it and were dominant at 160-218 and 743-854.

To note about this clone: Its antigen is currently unknown.

Germline CDR1 and CDR2: MNHEY and SMNVEV (reference sequence). The V gene end was trimmed by 4 bases and the J gene end by 0 bases; junction bases not matched to a gene: 5. This CDR3 has 15 amino acids. Generated by immunoSEQ multiplex PCR, the TCRdb table keeps only in-frame clones and is missing some. The sample records around 130,000 clones, 86% being singletons. The material was peripheral blood, obtained 28 days after the second AZD1222 dose. The clonotype was recovered from an adult who received the AZD1222 COVID-19 vaccine. The chain carries TRBV27 and TRBJ2-7; 8 bases match TRBD1. The chain's CDR3 is CASSSQGTGSYEQYF. The CDR3 bases are TGTGCCAGCAGTTCTCAGGGGACAGGCTCCTACGAGCAGTACTTC.